The present TCR beta chain was sequenced within a study of T cells in Graves' hyperthyroidism and ophthalmopathy. Clinical symptoms, serum thyroxine and TRAb, thyroid ultrasound and orbital computed tomography together formed the diagnostic basis. The CDR3 regions of TCR beta were amplified from RNA transcripts. First-round RT-PCR targeting the TCR CDR3 was performed with the HTBI primer set. TCRdb processed the multiplex PCR reads anew with MiXCR; each CDR3 protein has one entry. The sample consists of 600,000 or so distinct CDR3 sequences, around 15% of them appearing once. The CDR3 extends over 12 amino acids. Germline values: CDR1 MNHEY, CDR2 SVGAGI. Trimming took off 2 bases at V and 4 bases at J, with 5 bases between the two ends.

The specimen sequenced was blood. The sequence derives from a young woman with Graves' hyperthyroidism. This chain links TRBV6-5 with TRBJ2-5; D ambiguous. CDR3 protein: CASSYGAETQYF. The CDR3 DNA reads as TGTGCCAGCAGTTACGGAGCAGAGACCCAGTACTTC.